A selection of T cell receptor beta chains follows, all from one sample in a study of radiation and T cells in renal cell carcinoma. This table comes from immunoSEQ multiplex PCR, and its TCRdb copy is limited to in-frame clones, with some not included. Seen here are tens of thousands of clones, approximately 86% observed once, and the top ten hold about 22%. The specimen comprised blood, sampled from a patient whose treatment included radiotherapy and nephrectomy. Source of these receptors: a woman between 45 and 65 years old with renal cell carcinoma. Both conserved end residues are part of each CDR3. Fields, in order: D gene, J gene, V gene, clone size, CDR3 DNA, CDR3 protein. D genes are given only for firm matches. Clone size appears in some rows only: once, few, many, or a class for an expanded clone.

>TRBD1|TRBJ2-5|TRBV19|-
TGTGCCAGTAGTACTCGCTTGGGACAGGGAGTGCGAGAGACCCAGTACTTC
CASSTRLGQGVRETQYF
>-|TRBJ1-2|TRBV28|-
TGTGCCAGCAGTTGCCGGTTACTCAGGGCCATGGGTGGCTACACCTTC
CASSCRLLRAMGGYTF
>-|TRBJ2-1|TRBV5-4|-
TGTGCCAGCAGCTCAGGAGCGGTCCTCTTTTTAAATGAGCAGTTCTTC
CASSSGAVLFLNEQFF
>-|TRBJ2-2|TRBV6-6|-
TGTGCCAGCAGTGGGGACACCGGGGAGCTGTTTTTT
CASSGDTGELFF
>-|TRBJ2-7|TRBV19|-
TGTGCCAGTAGCCCCCAGGGCGGCGAGCAGTACTTC
CASSPQGGEQYF
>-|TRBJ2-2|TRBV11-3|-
TGTGCCAGCAGCTTAGAGCCCAGGGGCATCGGGGAGCTGTTTTTT
CASSLEPRGIGELFF
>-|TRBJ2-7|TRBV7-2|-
TGTGCCAGCAGGGGCTCCTACTACGAGCAGTACTTC
CASRGSYYEQYF
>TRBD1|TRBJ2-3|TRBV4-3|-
TGCGCCAGCAGCCAAGATTTCGCCAGGGGGCTTGGAGATACGCAGTATTTT
CASSQDFARGLGDTQYF
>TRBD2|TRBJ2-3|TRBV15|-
TGTGCCACCAGCAGAGATATCCTCGGGACTAGTTTGATGGATACGCAGTATTTT
CATSRDILGTSLMDTQYF
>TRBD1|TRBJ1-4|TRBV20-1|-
TGCAGTGCCAGCCGGGACAGAGCTTTTTTT
CSASRDRAFF
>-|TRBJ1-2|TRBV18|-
TGTGCCAGCTCCCCGGACAGCTACTATGGCTACACCTTC
CASSPDSYYGYTF
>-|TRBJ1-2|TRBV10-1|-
TGCGCCAGCAGCCCGGGCAGAGGCTATGGCTACACCTTC
CASSPGRGYGYTF
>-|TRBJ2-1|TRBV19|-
TGTGCCAGTAGTCCCCGGGAGCGTATAGAGCAGTTCTTC
CASSPRERIEQFF
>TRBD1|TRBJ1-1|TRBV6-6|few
TGTGCCAGCAGGGACGGACAGGTCAACACTGAAGCTTTCTTT
CASRDGQVNTEAFF
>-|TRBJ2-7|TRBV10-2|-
TGCGCCAGCAGTGAGGCGAACCGGGCCCAGGGGGAGCAGTACTTC
CASSEANRAQGEQYF
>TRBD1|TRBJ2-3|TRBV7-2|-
TGTGCCAGCAGCGCAGTGACAGGGGGCACAGATACGCAGTATTTT
CASSAVTGGTDTQYF
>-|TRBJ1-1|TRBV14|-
TGTGCCAGCAGCCGGAAATGGGACTCGGCTGGGTACACTGAAGCTTTCTTT
CASSRKWDSAGYTEAFF
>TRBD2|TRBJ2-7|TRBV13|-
TGTGCCAGCAGCGGCCCTCAAGCGGGAGACTACGAGCAGTACTTC
CASSGPQAGDYEQYF
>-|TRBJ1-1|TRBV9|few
TGTGCCAGCAGCGTAGCGCCCGGAGGGGGAATGAGCACTGAAGCTTTCTTT
CASSVAPGGGMSTEAFF
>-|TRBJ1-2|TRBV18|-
TGTGCCAGCTCACCAGGGTCCGGCTACACCTTC
CASSPGSGYTF
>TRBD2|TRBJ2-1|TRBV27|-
TGTGCCAGCAGTTTCCCGGGACTAGCTGGGAATGAGCAGTTCTTC
CASSFPGLAGNEQFF
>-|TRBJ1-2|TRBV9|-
TGTGCCAGCAGCCCGAGGCTGGGATTGAACTATGGCTACACCTTC
CASSPRLGLNYGYTF
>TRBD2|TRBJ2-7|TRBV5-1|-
TGCGCCAGCAGCCCATTAATAGCGGGAAGCTCCTACGAGCAGTACTTC
CASSPLIAGSSYEQYF
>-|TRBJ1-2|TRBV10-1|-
TGCGCCAGCAGTGAGTCGGACGTGGGGGGCTACACCTTC
CASSESDVGGYTF
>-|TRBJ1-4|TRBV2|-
TGTGCCAGAGCAGGTGGAGCAACTAATGAAAAACTGTTTTTT
CARAGGATNEKLFF
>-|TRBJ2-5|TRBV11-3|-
TGTGCCAGCAGCTTCGGGGCCGCCGGGACCCAGTACTTC
CASSFGAAGTQYF
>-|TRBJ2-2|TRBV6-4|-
TGTGCCAGCAGCCCGAGGGACGGACAGCACACCGGGGAGCTGTTTTTT
CASSPRDGQHTGELFF
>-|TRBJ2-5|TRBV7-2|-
TGTGCCAGCAGCTTGACGGAGACCCAGTACTTC
CASSLTETQYF
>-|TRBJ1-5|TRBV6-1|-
TGTGCCAGCAGTGAACTCTCCCTAGGAGGCAATCAGCCCCAGCATTTT
CASSELSLGGNQPQHF
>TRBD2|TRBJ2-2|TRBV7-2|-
TGTGCCAGCAGTTTTAGCGGGGGGGCCACCGGGGAGCTGTTTTTT
CASSFSGGATGELFF
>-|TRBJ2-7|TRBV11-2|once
TGTGCCAGCAGCTTATATTCGGGACTTAACTACGAGCAGTACTTC
CASSLYSGLNYEQYF
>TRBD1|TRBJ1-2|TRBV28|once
TGTGCCAGTTCCGGCCGGGACAGCTATTCCTATCGCTACACCTTC
CASSGRDSYSYRYTF
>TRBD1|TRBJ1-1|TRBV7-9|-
TGTGCCAGCAGCTTAGCGACAGGGGGCGGGAATGAAGCTTTCTTT
CASSLATGGGNEAFF
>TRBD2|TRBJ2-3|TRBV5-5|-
TGTGCCAGCAGAACTAGCGGGATCAATACGCAGTATTTT
CASRTSGINTQYF
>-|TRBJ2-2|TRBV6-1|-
TGTGCCAGCAGTGAAGGGGGAACCACCGGGGAGCTGTTTTTT
CASSEGGTTGELFF
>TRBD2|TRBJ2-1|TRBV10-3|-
TGTGCCATCAGACCCGGGACTAGCGGCGGTGAGCAGTTCTTC
CAIRPGTSGGEQFF
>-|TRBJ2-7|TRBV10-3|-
TGTGCCACCGGCGGGGGGGGACAGGGGAACGAGCAGTACTTC
CATGGGGQGNEQYF
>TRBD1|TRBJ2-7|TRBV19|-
TGTGCCAGTAGTTTCGGGACAGGGGTCGAGCAGTACTTC
CASSFGTGVEQYF
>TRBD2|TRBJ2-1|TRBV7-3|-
TGTGCCAGCAGCAGGACCGGGACTAGCGGGAGAAATGAGCAGTTCTTC
CASSRTGTSGRNEQFF
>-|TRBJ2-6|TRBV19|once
TGTGCCAGTAGGGACACAGGACCCCACGTCCTGACTTTC
CASRDTGPHVLTF
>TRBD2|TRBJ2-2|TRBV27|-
TGTGCCAGCAGTTTGGGGGGGGGACCCTCGGGTACCGGGGAGCTGTTTTTT
CASSLGGGPSGTGELFF
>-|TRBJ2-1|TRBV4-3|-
TGCGCCAGCAGCCGGAGGGGACCCACTCTAAATGAGCAGTTCTTC
CASSRRGPTLNEQFF
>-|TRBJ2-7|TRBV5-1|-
TGCGCCAGCAGCTTTTCTATGGGGACAAACTCCTACGAGCAGTACTTC
CASSFSMGTNSYEQYF
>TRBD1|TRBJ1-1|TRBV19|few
TGTGCCAGTAGTATAGAGGGGACCGACAGGGAGAACACTGAAGCTTTCTTT
CASSIEGTDRENTEAFF